These T cell receptor beta chains were read from a single sample in a study of cytomegalovirus exposure and HLA in healthy donors. Using immunoSEQ multiplex PCR, the repertoire was profiled, and TCRdb retains in-frame clones only, with some absent. The repertoire includes around 130,000 clones, 65% to 85% of them detected once, and approximately 1.2% sits in the top ten. The sample consisted of PBMCs. The receptors were gathered from a boy younger than 18 in good health and CMV-seronegative. Both conserved end residues are part of each CDR3. D genes are given only for firm matches. Clone size is shown for a subset of rows, as once, few, many or a class of expanded clone.

J gene | clone size | V gene | D gene | CDR3 protein | CDR3 DNA
TRBJ2-2 | . | TRBV5-1 | TRBD2 | CASSPGTSGSAGELFF | TGCGCCAGCAGTCCCGGGACTAGCGGGAGTGCAGGGGAGCTGTTTTTT
TRBJ2-5 | . | TRBV12-5 | . | CASGYRVEETQYF | TGTGCTAGTGGTTACAGGGTTGAAGAGACCCAGTACTTC
TRBJ2-7 | . | TRBV5-1 | . | CASCPGDPSEQYF | TGCGCCAGCTGTCCAGGGGACCCCTCCGAGCAGTACTTC
TRBJ2-7 | . | TRBV30 | . | CAWSNGGLSYEQYF | TGTGCCTGGAGTAACGGCGGGTTATCCTACGAGCAGTACTTC
TRBJ2-1 | . | TRBV30 | TRBD1 | CAWSPYRGKYNEQFF | TGTGCCTGGAGCCCTTACAGGGGAAAGTACAATGAGCAGTTCTTC
TRBJ1-2 | . | TRBV19 | . | CASSPPSGYGYTF | TGTGCCAGTAGTCCCCCTTCAGGGTATGGCTACACCTTC
TRBJ2-1 | . | TRBV19 | . | CASSIFGRSSYNEQFF | TGTGCCAGTAGTATCTTTGGGAGGAGCTCCTACAATGAGCAGTTCTTC
TRBJ1-2 | . | TRBV6-8 | TRBD1 | CASGDRANYGYTF | TGTGCCAGCGGGGACAGGGCTAACTATGGCTACACCTTC
TRBJ2-5 | . | TRBV11-2 | TRBD2 | CASSPGLAGETQYF | TGTGCCAGCAGCCCGGGCCTAGCGGGAGAGACCCAGTACTTC
TRBJ2-7 | . | TRBV11-3 | . | CASSPQLAGRSYEQYF | TGTGCCAGCAGCCCCCAACTAGCAGGACGCTCCTACGAGCAGTACTTC
TRBJ2-5 | once | TRBV5-1 | . | CASSLEMAGQETQYF | TGCGCCAGCAGCTTGGAGATGGCAGGCCAAGAGACCCAGTACTTC
TRBJ1-2 | . | TRBV6-1 | TRBD1 | CASSVGRGKNYGYTF | TGTGCCAGCAGTGTTGGCAGGGGGAAAAACTATGGCTACACCTTC
TRBJ2-1 | . | TRBV5-6 | TRBD2 | CASSWTTPLAGEFHEQFF | TGTGCCAGCAGCTGGACGACCCCACTAGCGGGAGAGTTCCATGAGCAGTTCTTC
TRBJ2-5 | . | TRBV30 | TRBD2 | CAWSVGWGLAGRQETQYF | TGTGCCTGGAGTGTAGGTTGGGGGCTAGCGGGACGCCAGGAGACCCAGTACTTC
TRBJ1-2 | . | TRBV6-1 | . | CAIRQVGPGTF | .
TRBJ2-7 | . | TRBV4-3 | TRBD2 | CASSQSPGLAGVHEQYF | TGCGCCAGCAGCCAATCCCCGGGACTAGCGGGAGTGCACGAGCAGTACTTC
TRBJ2-7 | . | TRBV28 | . | CASSTGLGEQYF | TGTGCCAGCAGTACGGGACTCGGCGAGCAGTACTTC
TRBJ1-2 | . | TRBV27 | TRBD1 | CASSRDRNLYGYTF | TGTGCCAGCAGTCGGGACAGGAACTTGTATGGCTACACCTTC
TRBJ1-3 | . | TRBV30 | . | CACGTFHSPMNTIYF | TGTGCCTGCGGTACCTTTCATAGTCCGATGAACACCATATATTTT
TRBJ2-7 | . | TRBV27 | TRBD1 | CASRSGTGVDEQYF | TGTGCCAGCAGATCCGGGACAGGGGTCGACGAGCAGTACTTC
TRBJ1-4 | . | TRBV5-6 | . | CASSLVGRSEKLFF | TGTGCCAGCAGCTTGGTGGGGCGAAGTGAAAAACTGTTTTTT
TRBJ2-1 | . | TRBV19 | . | CASLPRTNNYNEQFF | TGTGCCAGCCTGCCCCGGACTAACAACTACAATGAGCAGTTCTTC
TRBJ2-7 | few | TRBV13 | TRBD2 | CASSPNSGRIESEQYF | TGTGCCAGCAGCCCCAATAGCGGGAGGATTGAAAGCGAGCAGTACTTC
TRBJ2-7 | . | TRBV5-1 | . | CASSSSTGSYEQYF | TGCGCCAGCAGCTCCTCGACAGGCTCCTACGAGCAGTACTTC